The rows below give T cell receptor beta chains drawn from one sample of a study of CD8+ T cells in alopecia areata. Sequencing was performed with immunoSEQ multiplex PCR; in TCRdb, only in-frame clones are kept and a portion is missing. Of some 120,000 clones detected, approximately 57% appear once; the ten largest clones hold roughly 5%. This specimen consisted of CD4+ T cells sorted from blood, obtained at week 4, from a patient treated with tofacitinib. The source is a human donor with alopecia areata. CDR3s leave out the opening cysteine and the closing phenylalanine or tryptophan. Fields, in order: J gene, V gene, CDR3 protein.

TRBJ2-1 TRBV30 AWSVTSGRDEQF
TRBJ2-3 TRBV7-9 ASSFRGTHSTDTQY
TRBJ2-7 TRBV29-1 SVFVSGRFYEQY
TRBJ2-5 TRBV6-5 ASGFDRQETQY
TRBJ2-7 TRBV30 AWTRDSYEQY
TRBJ1-1 TRBV19 ASSIPFRQRNTEAF
TRBJ1-5 TRBV10-3 AISGGREQPQH
TRBJ1-1 TRBV29-1 SDGTVNTEAF
TRBJ2-7 TRBV30 AWRLAGTYEQY
TRBJ1-5 TRBV6-5 ASSYGSNQPQH
TRBJ2-5 TRBV19 ASSIGAGARETQY
TRBJ1-1 TRBV18 ASSPRTGYEAF
TRBJ2-3 TRBV7-7 ASSLGSGADTQY
TRBJ2-7 TRBV11-2 ASSPGLSYEQY
TRBJ2-7 TRBV23-1 ASWQKDRDSYEQY
TRBJ1-2 TRBV4-2 ASSQAFDSSYGYT
TRBJ2-3 TRBV29-1 SVEETGFTDTQY
TRBJ2-5 TRBV2 ASTWGQGETQY
TRBJ1-3 TRBV5-4 ASSLGSGNTIY
TRBJ1-5 TRBV9 ASSVGRGARNQPQH
TRBJ2-3 TRBV4-3 ASSQDLTVATQY
TRBJ1-4 TRBV4-3 ASSQEQLNGAPR
TRBJ2-5 TRBV28 ASSPRPETQY
TRBJ1-2 TRBV28 ASTQQGARRGYT
TRBJ2-5 TRBV15 ATSRDSQMETQY
TRBJ1-1 TRBV7-2 ASSPSSGVTNTEAF
TRBJ2-7 TRBV7-2 ASSLAARLYEQY
TRBJ2-7 TRBV13 ASSSTSGRGEQY
TRBJ2-7 TRBV5-1 ASSLEDTQGEQY
TRBJ1-4 TRBV29-1 SVAQSGGTNEKLF
TRBJ1-1 TRBV6-6 ASSLTSRTEAF
TRBJ2-5 TRBV2 ANSVIETQY
TRBJ1-2 TRBV10-2 ASIPGQGNGYT
TRBJ2-1 TRBV19 ASSVTMEYEQF
TRBJ2-1 TRBV9 ASSVSGNEQF
TRBJ2-5 TRBV7-3 ASSSTSEETQY
TRBJ2-2 TRBV5-4 ASSLDSGELF
TRBJ2-4 TRBV19 ASSNGALQ
TRBJ2-1 TRBV29-1 SVRQGAGHEQF
TRBJ1-6 TRBV7-2 ASSLRRQGMGSPLH
TRBJ2-2 TRBV4-3 ASSQSGRDTGELF
TRBJ2-1 TRBV6-6 ASSYSTANEQF
TRBJ1-2 TRBV30 AWSPTGGGYT
TRBJ2-1 TRBV9 ASSAGQGISYNEQF
TRBJ1-4 TRBV15 ATSRGVVSGTLF
TRBJ2-1 TRBV29-1 SLSVSGDNEQF
TRBJ2-2 TRBV29-1 SVRRAGGYTGELF